This paragraph reports one TCR beta chain. Produced via immunoSEQ multiplex PCR; TCRdb's table is partial and in-frame only. The sample has 90,000 to 100,000 clones; over 75% are singletons. These data come from a study of OX40 agonist ivuxolimab in advanced cancers. About the research overall: Patients were treated with intravenous ivuxolimab, dosed at 0.01 to 10 mg/kg and infused every 2 weeks. Each dose-escalation patient presented with hepatocellular carcinoma, melanoma, renal cell or head and neck cancer.

Sampling of blood occurred at baseline, cycle 4 day 1, and cycle 7 day 1. The CDR3 totals 15 residues. V lost 5 bases and J lost 5, with 18 bases in between. Germline V CDR1 and CDR2: MNHEY, SMNVEV (reference sequence). The sequence came from an adult with an advanced solid tumor such as melanoma, head and neck, liver or kidney cancer. The chain uses TRBV27 and TRBJ1-1; D might be TRBD1 (5 bases). Sequencing was performed on CD4+ or CD8+ T cells sorted from blood, taken in a trial of the OX40 agonist ivuxolimab. The CDR3 loop is CASSPRTPGGTEAFF. CDR3 DNA: TGTGCCAGCAGTCCGAGGACACCTGGGGGGACTGAAGCTTTCTTT.